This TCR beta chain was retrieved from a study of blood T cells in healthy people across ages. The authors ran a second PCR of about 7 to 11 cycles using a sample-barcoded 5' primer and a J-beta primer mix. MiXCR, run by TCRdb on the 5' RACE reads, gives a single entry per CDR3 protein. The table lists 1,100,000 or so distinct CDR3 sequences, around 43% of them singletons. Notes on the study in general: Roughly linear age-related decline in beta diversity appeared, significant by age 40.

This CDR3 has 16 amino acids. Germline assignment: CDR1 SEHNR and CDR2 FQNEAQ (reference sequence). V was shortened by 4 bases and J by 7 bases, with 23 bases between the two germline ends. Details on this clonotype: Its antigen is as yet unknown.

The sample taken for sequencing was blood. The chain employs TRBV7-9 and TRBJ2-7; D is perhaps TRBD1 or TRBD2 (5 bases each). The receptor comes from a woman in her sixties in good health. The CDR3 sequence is CASSSRWIGTGNEQYF. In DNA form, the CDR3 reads TGTGCCAGCAGCTCTCGTTGGATAGGGACGGGCAATGAGCAGTACTTC.